Sequencing of this T cell receptor (beta chain) was carried out in a study of breast tumors, draining lymph nodes, adjacent tissues. Study outcomes and limitations: The data were judged consistent with most tumor T cells coming from lymph node and expanding in tumor. That most tumor T cells come from lymph nodes remained unproven. Compared with lymph nodes, tumors were less diverse; compared with nontumor tissue, more. Luminal-like breast cancer showed significantly higher tumor–nontumor repertoire similarity than basal-like.

TCRdb re-derived calls from the multiplex PCR reads in MiXCR, one entry per CDR3 protein. The data contain 80,000 to 130,000 distinct CDR3 sequences, roughly 20% of them singletons. The lymph nodes were axillary draining lymph nodes from breast cancer patients. A few counts support this clonotype. Its antigen remains unidentified. The CDR3 consists of 13 residues. Germline V lookup: CDR1 LNHNV, CDR2 YYDKDF (reference sequence). V dropped 0 bases and J dropped 3 bases, with 6 bases sitting between them. Sequences were obtained from axillary lymph node tissue. The source is a female donor with breast cancer. Some clones in this sample may be carry-over from other donors' samples. The chain has TRBV15 and TRBJ2-7; D remains ambiguous. DNA for the CDR3: TGTGCCACCAGCAGAGATCTCCGCTACGAGCAGTACTTC. Translation gives CATSRDLRYEQYF. Combining the CDR3 with reference TRBV15 and TRBJ2-7 gives the whole variable domain DAMVIQNPRYQVTQFGKPVTLSCSQTLNHNVMYWYQQKSSQAPKLLFHYYDKDFNNEADTPDNFQSRRPNTSFCFLDIRSPGLGDTAMYLCATSRDLRYEQYFGPGTRLTVT.